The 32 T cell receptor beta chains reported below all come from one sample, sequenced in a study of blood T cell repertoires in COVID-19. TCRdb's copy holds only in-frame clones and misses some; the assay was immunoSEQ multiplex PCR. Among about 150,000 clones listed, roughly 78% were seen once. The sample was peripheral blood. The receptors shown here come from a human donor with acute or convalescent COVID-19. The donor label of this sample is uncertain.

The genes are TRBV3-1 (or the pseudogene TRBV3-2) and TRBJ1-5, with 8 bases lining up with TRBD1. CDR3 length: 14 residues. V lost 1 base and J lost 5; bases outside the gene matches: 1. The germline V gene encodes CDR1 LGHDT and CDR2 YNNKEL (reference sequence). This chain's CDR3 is CASSQGRGHQPQHF. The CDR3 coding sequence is TGTGCCAGCAGCCAAGGCAGGGGGCATCAGCCCCAGCATTTT.

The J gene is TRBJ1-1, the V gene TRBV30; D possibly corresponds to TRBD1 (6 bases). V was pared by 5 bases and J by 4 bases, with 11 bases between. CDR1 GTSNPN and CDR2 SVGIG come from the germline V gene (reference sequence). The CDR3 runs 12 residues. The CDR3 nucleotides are TGTGCCTGGGGGAGGGGGGGCACTGAAGCTTTCTTT. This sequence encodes CAWGRGGTEAFF.

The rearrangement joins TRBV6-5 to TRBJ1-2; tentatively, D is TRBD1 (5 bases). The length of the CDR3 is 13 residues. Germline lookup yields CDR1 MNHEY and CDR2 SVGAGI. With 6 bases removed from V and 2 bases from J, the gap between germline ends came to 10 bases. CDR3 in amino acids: CASRTQGNYGYTF. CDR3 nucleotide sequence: TGTGCCAGCAGGACCCAGGGAAACTATGGCTACACCTTC.

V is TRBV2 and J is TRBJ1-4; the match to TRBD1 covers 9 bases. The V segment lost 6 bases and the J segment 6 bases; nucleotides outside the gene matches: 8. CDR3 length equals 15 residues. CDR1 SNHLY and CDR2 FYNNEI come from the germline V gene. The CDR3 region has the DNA TGTGCCAGCAGCCAGAATACAGGGGGCTATGAAAAACTGTTTTTT. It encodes CASSQNTGGYEKLFF.

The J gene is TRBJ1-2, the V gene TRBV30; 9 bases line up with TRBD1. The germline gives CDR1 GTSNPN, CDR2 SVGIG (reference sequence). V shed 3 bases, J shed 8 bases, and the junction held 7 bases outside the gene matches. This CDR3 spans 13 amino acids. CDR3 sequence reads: CAWRDRGSLGYTF. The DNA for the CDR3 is TGTGCCTGGAGGGACAGGGGATCTTTAGGCTACACCTTC.

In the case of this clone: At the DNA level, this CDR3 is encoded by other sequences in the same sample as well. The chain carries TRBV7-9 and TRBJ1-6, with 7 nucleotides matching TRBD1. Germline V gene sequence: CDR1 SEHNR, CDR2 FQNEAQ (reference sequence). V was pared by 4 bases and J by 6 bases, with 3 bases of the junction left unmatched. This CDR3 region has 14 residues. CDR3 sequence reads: CASSSSGGNSPLHF. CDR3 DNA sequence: TGTGCCAGCAGCTCCTCAGGGGGTAATTCACCCCTCCACTTT.

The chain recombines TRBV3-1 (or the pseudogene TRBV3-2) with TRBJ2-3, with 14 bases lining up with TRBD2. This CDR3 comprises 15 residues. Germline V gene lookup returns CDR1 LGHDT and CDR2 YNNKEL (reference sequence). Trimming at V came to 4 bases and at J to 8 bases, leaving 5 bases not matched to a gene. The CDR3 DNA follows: TGTGCCAGCAGCCCGACTAGCGGGGGGGCTGGTACGCAGTATTTT. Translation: CASSPTSGGAGTQYF.

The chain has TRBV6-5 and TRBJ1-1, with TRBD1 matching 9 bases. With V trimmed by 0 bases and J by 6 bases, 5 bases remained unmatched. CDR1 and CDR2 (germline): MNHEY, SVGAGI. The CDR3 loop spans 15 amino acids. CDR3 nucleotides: TGTGCCAGCAGTTACTCGATGGGACAGGGATCTGAAGCTTTCTTT. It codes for CASSYSMGQGSEAFF.

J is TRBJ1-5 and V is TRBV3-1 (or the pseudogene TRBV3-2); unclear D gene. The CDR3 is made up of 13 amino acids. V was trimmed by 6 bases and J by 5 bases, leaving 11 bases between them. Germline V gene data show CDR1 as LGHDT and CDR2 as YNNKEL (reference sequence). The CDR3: CASSLSLDQPQHF. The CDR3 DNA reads TGTGCCAGCAGTCTATCCTTAGATCAGCCCCAGCATTTT.

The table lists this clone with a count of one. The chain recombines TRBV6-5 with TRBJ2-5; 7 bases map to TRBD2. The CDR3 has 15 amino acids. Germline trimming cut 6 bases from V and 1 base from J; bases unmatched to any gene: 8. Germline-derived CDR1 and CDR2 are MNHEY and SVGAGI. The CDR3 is CASSPTSASQETQYF. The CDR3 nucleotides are TGTGCCAGCAGCCCAACTAGCGCATCCCAAGAGACCCAGTACTTC.

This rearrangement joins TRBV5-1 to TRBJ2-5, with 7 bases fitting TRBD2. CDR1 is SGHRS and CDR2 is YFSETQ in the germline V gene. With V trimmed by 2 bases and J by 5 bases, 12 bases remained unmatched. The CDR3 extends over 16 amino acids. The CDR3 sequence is CASSFSGRVLGETQYF. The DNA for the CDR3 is TGCGCCAGCAGCTTCTCAGGGAGGGTTCTTGGGGAGACCCAGTACTTC.

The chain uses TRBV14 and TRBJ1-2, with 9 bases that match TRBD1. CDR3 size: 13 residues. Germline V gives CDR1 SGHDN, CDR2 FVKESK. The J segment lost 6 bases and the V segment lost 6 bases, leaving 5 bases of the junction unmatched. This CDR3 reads CASRKDRGDGYTF. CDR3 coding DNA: TGTGCCAGCAGGAAAGACAGGGGGGATGGCTACACCTTC.

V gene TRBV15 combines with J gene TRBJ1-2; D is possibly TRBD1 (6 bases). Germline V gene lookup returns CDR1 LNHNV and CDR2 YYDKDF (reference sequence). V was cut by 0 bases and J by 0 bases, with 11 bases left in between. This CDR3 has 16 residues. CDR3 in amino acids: CATSRDRTATNYGYTF. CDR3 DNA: TGTGCCACCAGCAGAGATCGGACAGCCACTAACTATGGCTACACCTTC.

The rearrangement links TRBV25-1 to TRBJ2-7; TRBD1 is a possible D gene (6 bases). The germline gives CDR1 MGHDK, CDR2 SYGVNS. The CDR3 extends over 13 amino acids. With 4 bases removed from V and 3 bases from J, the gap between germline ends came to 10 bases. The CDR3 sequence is CASSGQGIYEQYF. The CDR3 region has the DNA TGTGCCAGCAGTGGCCAGGGGATCTACGAGCAGTACTTC.

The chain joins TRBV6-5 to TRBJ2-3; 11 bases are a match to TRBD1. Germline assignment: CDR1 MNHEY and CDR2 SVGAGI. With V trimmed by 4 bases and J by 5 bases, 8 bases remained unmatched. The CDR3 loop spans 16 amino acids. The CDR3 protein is CASSSIGQGAGDTQYF. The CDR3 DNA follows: TGTGCCAGCAGTTCCATCGGACAGGGGGCTGGAGATACGCAGTATTTT.

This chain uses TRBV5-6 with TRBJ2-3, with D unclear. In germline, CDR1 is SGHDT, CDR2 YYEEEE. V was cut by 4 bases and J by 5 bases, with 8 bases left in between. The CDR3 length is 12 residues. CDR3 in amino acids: CASSPAGDTQYF. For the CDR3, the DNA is TGTGCCAGCAGCCCCGCAGGAGATACGCAGTATTTT.

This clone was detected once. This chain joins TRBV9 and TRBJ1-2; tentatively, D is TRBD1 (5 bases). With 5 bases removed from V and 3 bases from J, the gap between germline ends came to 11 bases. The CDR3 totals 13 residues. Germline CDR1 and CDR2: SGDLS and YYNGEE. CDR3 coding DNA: TGTGCCAGCAGTCCCAGGGCGGACTATGGCTACACCTTC. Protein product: CASSPRADYGYTF.

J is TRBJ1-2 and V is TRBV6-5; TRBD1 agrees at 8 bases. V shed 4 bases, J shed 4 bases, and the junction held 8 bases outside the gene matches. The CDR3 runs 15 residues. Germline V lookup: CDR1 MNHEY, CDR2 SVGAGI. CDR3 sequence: CASSSATGELYGYTF. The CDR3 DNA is TGTGCCAGCAGTTCCGCGACAGGGGAGCTCTATGGCTACACCTTC.

CDR3 DNA: TGTGCCAGCAGTCTCGACAGGCTAGATGGCTACACCTTC. Protein sequence: CASSLDRLDGYTF. The chain uses TRBV6-2 or TRBV6-3 and TRBJ1-2; D is possibly TRBD1 (6 bases). This CDR3 contains 13 residues. Trimming stripped 5 bases from V and 6 bases from J, with 13 bases between. Germline CDR1 reads MNHEY; CDR2 reads SVGEGT.

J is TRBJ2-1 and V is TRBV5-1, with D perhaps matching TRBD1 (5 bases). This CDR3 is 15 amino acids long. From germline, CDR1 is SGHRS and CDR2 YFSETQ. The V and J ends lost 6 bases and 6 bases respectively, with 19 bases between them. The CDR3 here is CASTSPETVINEQFF. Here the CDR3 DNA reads TGCGCCAGCACTTCGCCCGAGACAGTAATCAATGAGCAGTTCTTC.

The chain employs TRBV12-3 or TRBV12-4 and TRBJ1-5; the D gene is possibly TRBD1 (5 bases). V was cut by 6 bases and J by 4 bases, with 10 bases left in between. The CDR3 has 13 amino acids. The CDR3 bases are TGTGCCAGCAGCCTGGGACTAAATCAGCCCCAGCATTTT. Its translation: CASSLGLNQPQHF.

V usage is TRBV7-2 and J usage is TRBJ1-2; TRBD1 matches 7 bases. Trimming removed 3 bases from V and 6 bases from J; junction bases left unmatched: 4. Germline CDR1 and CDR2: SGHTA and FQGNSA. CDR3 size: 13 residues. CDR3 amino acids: CASSFRGMDGYTF. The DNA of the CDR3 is TGTGCCAGCAGCTTCAGGGGGATGGATGGCTACACCTTC.

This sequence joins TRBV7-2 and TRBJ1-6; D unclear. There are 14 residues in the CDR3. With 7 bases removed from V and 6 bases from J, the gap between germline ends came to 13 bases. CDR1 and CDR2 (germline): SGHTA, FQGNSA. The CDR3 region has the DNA TGTGCCAGCACCAAAACGGGTGGTAATTCACCCCTCCACTTT. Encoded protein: CASTKTGGNSPLHF.

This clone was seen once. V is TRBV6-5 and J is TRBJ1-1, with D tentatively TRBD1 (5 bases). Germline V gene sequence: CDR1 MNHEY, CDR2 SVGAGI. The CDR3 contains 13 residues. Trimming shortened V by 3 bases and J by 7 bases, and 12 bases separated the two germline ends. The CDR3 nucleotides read TGTGCCAGCAGTTATCGGGGACTAGGTGAAGCTTTCTTT. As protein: CASSYRGLGEAFF.

The CDR3 region is CASQVTGTGDQPQHF. The CDR3 nucleotides are TGCGCCAGCCAAGTGACAGGGACAGGGGATCAGCCCCAGCATTTT. The chain employs TRBV10-1 and TRBJ1-5; TRBD1 aligns across 10 bases. The trim removed 8 bases at V and 5 bases at J, leaving 9 bases unmatched. Germline values: CDR1 WNHNN, CDR2 SYGVQD (reference sequence). This CDR3 is 15 amino acids long.

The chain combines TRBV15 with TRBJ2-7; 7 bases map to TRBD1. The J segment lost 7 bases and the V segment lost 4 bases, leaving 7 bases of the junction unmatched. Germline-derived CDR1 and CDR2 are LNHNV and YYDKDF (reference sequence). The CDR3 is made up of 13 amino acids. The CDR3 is CATSKTGLREQYF. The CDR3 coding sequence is TGTGCCACCAGCAAGACAGGGTTGAGGGAGCAGTACTTC.

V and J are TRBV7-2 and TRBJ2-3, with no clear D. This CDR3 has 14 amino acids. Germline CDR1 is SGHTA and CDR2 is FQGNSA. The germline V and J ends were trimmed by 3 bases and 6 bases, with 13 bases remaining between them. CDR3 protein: CASSFALRGDTQYF. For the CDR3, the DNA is TGTGCCAGCAGCTTTGCTCTCCGTGGCGATACGCAGTATTTT. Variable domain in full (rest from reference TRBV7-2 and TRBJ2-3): GAGVSQSPSNKVTEKGKDVELRCDPISGHTALYWYRQSLGQGLEFLIYFQGNSAPDKSGLPSDRFSAERTGGSVSTLTIQRTQQEDSAVYLCASSFALRGDTQYFGPGTRLTVL.

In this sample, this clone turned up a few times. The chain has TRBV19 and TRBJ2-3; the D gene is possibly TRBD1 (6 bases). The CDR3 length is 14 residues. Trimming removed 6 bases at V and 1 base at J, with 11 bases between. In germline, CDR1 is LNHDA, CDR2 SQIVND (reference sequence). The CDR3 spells CASRWGQGTDTQYF. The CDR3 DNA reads TGTGCCAGTAGGTGGGGGCAAGGCACAGATACGCAGTATTTT.

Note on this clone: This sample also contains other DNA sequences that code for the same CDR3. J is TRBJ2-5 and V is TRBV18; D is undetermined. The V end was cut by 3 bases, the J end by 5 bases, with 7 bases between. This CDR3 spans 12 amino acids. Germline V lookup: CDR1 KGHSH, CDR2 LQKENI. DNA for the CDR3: TGTGCCAGCTCACCCCCCGGGGAGACCCAGTACTTC. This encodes CASSPPGETQYF. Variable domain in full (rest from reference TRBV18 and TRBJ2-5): NAGVMQNPRHLVRRRGQEARLRCSPMKGHSHVYWYRQLPEEGLKFMVYLQKENIIDESGMPKERFSAEFPKEGPSILRIQQVVRGDSAAYFCASSPPGETQYFGPGTRLLVL.

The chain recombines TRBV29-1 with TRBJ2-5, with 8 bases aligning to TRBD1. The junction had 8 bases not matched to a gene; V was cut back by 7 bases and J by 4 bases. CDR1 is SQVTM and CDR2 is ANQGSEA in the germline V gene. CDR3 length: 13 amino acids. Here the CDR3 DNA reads TGCAGCGCCCCTGGACAGGGAGGAGAGACCCAGTACTTC. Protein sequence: CSAPGQGGETQYF.

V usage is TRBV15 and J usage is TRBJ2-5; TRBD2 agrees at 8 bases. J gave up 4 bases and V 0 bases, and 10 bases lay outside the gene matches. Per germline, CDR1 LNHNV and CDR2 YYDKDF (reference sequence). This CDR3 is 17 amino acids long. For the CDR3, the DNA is TGTGCCACCAGCAGAGAACGGTTCCGGGGGGGCTTAGAGACCCAGTACTTC. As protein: CATSRERFRGGLETQYF.

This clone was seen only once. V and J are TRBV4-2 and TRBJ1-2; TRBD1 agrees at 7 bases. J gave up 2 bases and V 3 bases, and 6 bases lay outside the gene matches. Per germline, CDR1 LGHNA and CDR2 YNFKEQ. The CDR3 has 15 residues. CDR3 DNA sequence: TGTGCCAGCAGCCAGGGGACAGAACCCAACTATGGCTACACCTTC. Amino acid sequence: CASSQGTEPNYGYTF.